The T cell receptor beta chain described here comes from a study of Ad26.COV2.S vaccination and SARS-CoV-2 variants. Looked up from germline, CDR1 is SGHNT and CDR2 is YYREEE (reference sequence). The V gene end was trimmed by 0 bases and the J gene end by 8 bases; junction bases not matched to a gene: 2. CDR3 size: 13 residues. The treatment was: about 20 received Ad26.COV2.S at low or high dose, single or two shots; several received placebo; per-sample allocation not given. Collection of samples fell on day 63 after the first vaccine or placebo injection. Assay used: immunoSEQ multiplex PCR; TCRdb lists only in-frame clones, some missing. Seen here are about 350,000 clones, around 90% observed once, and the top ten hold 5.5% to 7%.

The chain couples TRBV5-4 to TRBJ2-7; TRBD1 matches 10 bases. The input for sequencing was peripheral blood, taken in a trial of Ad26.COV2.S vaccine versus placebo. This TCR was recovered from a person aged 18-65 years who received the Ad26.COV2.S COVID-19 vaccine or a placebo. The DNA for the CDR3 is TGTGCCAGCAGCTTGGAGGACAGGGGGAAGCAGTACTTC. Translating gives CASSLEDRGKQYF.